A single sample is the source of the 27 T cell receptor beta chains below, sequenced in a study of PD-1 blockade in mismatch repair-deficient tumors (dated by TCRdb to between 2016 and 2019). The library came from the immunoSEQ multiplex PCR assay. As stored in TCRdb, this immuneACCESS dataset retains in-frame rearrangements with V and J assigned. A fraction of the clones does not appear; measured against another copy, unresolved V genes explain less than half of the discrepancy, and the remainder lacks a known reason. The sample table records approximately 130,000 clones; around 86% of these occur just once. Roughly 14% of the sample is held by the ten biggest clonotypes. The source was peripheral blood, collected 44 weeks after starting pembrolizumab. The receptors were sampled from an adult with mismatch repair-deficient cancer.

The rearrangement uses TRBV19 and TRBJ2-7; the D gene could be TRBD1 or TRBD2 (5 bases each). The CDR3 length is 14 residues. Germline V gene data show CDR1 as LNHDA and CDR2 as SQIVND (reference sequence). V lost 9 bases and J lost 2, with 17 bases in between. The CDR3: CASSPGLGTYEQYF. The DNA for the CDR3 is TGTGCCAGCTCCCCGGGGCTTGGAACCTACGAGCAGTACTTC.

For the CDR3, the DNA is TGTGCCAGCAGCTCGACCGGACGAAACTATGGCTACACCTTC. Residues: CASSSTGRNYGYTF. V gene TRBV11-2 combines with J gene TRBJ1-2; D remains ambiguous. The CDR3 covers 14 residues. V lost 4 bases, J lost 2 bases, and 11 bases lay in between. The germline CDR1 and CDR2 sequences are SGHAT and FQNNGV.

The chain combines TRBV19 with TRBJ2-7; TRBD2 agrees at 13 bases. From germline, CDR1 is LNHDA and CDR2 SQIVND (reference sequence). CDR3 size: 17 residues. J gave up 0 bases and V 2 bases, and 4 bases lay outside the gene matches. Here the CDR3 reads CASSISRLAGGSYEQYF. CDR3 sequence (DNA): TGTGCCAGTAGTATATCCAGACTAGCGGGAGGCTCCTACGAGCAGTACTTC.

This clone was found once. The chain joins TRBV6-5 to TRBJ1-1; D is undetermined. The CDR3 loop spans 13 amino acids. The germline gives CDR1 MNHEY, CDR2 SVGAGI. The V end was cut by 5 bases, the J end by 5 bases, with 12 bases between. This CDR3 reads CASSPTSGTEAFF. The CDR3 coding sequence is TGTGCCAGCAGTCCCACATCGGGGACTGAAGCTTTCTTT.

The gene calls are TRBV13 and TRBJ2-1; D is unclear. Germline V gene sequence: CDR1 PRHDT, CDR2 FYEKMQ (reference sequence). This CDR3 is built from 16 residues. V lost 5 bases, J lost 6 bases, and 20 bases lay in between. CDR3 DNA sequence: TGTGCCAGCAGCCCCGATTCCGCTAGGCAAGGCAATGAGCAGTTCTTC. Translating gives CASSPDSARQGNEQFF.

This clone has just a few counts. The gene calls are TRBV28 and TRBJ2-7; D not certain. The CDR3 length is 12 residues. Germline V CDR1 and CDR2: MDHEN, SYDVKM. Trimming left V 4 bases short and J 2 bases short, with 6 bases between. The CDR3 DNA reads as TGTGCCAGCAGTTCCTCTACCTACGAGCAGTACTTC. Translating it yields CASSSSTYEQYF.

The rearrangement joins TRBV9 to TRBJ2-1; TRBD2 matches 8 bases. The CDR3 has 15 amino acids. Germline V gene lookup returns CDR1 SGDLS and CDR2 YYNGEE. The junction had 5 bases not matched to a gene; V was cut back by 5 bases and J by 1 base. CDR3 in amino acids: CASSEREGSYNEQFF. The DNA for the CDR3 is TGTGCCAGCAGTGAACGGGAGGGGTCCTACAATGAGCAGTTCTTC.

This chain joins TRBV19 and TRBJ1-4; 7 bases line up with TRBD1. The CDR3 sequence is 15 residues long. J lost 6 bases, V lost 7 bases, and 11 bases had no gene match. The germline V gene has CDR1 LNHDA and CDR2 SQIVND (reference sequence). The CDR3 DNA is TGTGCCAGTAATGAAGGAACAGGGGTGGATGAAAAACTGTTTTTT. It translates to CASNEGTGVDEKLFF.

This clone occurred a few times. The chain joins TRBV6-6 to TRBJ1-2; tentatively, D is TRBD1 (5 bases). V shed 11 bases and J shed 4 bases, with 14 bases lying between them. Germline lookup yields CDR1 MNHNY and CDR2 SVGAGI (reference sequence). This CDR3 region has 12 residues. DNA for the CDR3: TGTGCCGCGTTTGGGGGTCCCTATGGCTACACCTTC. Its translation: CAAFGGPYGYTF.

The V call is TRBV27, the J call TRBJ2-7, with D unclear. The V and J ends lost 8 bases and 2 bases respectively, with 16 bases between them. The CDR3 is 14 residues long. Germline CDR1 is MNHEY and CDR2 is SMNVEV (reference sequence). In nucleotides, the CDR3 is TGTGCCAGCCGAAGGCCGGGTGGCACCTACGAGCAGTACTTC. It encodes CASRRPGGTYEQYF.

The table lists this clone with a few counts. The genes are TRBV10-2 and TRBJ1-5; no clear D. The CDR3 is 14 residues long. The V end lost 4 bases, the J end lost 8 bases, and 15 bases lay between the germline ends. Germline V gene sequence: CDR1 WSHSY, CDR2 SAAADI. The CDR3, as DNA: TGCGCCAGCAGTGGGACGGGTAGGGCAAAGCCCCAGCATTTT. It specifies CASSGTGRAKPQHF.

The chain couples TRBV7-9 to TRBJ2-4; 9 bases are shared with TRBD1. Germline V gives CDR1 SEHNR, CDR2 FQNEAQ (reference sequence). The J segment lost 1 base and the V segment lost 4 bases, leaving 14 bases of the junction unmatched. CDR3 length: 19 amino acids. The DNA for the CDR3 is TGTGCCAGCAGCTCAACTACGTTGCGGGACAGGGAGGCCAAAAACATTCAGTACTTC. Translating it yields CASSSTTLRDREAKNIQYF.

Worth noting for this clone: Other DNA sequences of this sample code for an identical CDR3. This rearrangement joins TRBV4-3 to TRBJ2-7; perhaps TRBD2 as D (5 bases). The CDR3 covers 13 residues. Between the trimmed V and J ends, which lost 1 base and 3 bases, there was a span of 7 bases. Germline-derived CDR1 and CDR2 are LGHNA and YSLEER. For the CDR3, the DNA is TGCGCCAGCAGCCAAGGTCGGGACTACGAGCAGTACTTC. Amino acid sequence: CASSQGRDYEQYF.

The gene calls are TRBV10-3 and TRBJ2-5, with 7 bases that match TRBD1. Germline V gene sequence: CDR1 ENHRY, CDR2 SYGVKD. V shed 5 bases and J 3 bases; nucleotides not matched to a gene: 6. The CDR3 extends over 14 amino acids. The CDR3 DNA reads TGTGCCATCAGTTCTCGACAGGGCGAAGAGACCCAGTACTTC. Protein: CAISSRQGEETQYF.

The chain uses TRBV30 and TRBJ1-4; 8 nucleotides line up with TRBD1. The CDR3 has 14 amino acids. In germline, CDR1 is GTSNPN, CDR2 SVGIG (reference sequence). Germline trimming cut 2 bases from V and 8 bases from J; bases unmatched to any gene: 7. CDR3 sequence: CAWSTGQVWEKLFF. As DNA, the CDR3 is TGTGCCTGGAGTACGGGACAGGTGTGGGAAAAACTGTTTTTT.

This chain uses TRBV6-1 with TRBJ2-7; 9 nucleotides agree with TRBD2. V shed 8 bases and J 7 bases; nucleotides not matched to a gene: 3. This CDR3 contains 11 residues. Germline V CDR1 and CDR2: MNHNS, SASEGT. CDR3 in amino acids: CASGLAGEQYF. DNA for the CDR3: TGTGCCAGCGGGCTAGCGGGGGAGCAGTACTTC.

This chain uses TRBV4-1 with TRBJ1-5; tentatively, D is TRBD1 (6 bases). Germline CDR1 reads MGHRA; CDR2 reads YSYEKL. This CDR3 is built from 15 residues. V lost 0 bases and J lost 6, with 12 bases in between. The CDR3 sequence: CASSQERGLTQPQHF. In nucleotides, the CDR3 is TGCGCCAGCAGCCAAGAACGGGGGCTGACTCAGCCCCAGCATTTT.

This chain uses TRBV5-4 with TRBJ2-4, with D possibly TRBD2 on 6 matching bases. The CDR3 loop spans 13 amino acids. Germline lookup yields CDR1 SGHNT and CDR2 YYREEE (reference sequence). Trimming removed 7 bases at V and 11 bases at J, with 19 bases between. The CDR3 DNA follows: TGTGCCAGCCACCAGTCGGGGGTTGGGTTTCAGTACTTC. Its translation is CASHQSGVGFQYF.

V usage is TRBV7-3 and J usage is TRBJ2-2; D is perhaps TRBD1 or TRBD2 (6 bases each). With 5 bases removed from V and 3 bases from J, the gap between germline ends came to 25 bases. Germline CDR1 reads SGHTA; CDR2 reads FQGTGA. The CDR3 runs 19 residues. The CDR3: CASSPLGGLSDSDTGELFF. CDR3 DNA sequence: TGTGCCAGCAGCCCACTGGGGGGCTTGAGTGATTCGGACACCGGGGAGCTGTTTTTT.

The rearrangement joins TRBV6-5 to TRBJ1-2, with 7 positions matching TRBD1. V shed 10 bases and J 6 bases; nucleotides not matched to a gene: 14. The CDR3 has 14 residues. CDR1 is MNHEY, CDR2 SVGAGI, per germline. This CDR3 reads CATFWTGQFNGYTF. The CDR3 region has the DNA TGTGCCACCTTCTGGACAGGACAATTCAATGGCTACACCTTC.

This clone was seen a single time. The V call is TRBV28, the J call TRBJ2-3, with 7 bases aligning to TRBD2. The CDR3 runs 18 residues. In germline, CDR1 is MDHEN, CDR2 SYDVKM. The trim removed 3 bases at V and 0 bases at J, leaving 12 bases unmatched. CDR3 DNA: TGTGCCAGCAGTTTCTCCTGGGAGGGACCAACGAGCACAGATACGCAGTATTTT. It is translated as CASSFSWEGPTSTDTQYF.

DNA of the CDR3: TGTGCCAGCAGCTCGGGACAGGGGGGTCAGCCCCAGCATTTT. Protein sequence: CASSSGQGGQPQHF. This chain joins TRBV5-4 and TRBJ1-5; 11 bases align to TRBD1. The germline V gene encodes CDR1 SGHNT and CDR2 YYREEE (reference sequence). This CDR3 has 14 residues. Trimming at V came to 3 bases and at J to 6 bases, leaving 2 bases not matched to a gene. The entire variable domain, with the rest obtained from reference TRBV5-4 and TRBJ1-5, is as follows: ETGVTQSPTHLIKTRGQQVTLRCSSQSGHNTVSWYQQALGQGPQFIFQYYREEENGRGNFPPRFSGLQFPNYSSELNVNALELDDSALYLCASSSGQGGQPQHFGDGTRLSIL.

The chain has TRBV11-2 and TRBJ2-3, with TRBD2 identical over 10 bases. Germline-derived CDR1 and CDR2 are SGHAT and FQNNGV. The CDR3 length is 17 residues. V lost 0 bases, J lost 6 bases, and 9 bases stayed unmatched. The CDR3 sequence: CASSLELQREGQDTQYF. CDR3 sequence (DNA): TGTGCCAGCAGCTTAGAACTCCAGCGGGAGGGGCAGGATACGCAGTATTTT.

The CDR3 DNA is TGTGCCAGCAGCTTATGGCGGGAGGGGCTCAATGAGCAGTTCTTC. It codes for CASSLWREGLNEQFF. The J gene is TRBJ2-1, the V gene TRBV11-2; 9 bases are a match to TRBD2. Germline trimming cut 2 bases from V and 6 bases from J; bases unmatched to any gene: 5. From germline, CDR1 is SGHAT and CDR2 FQNNGV. This CDR3 is built from 15 residues.

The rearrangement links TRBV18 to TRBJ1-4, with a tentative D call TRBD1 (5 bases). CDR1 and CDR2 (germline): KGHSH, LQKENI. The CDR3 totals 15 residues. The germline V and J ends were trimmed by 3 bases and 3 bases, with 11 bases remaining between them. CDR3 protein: CASSPLGASNEKLFF. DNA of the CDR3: TGTGCCAGCTCACCGTTAGGGGCTTCTAATGAAAAACTGTTTTTT.

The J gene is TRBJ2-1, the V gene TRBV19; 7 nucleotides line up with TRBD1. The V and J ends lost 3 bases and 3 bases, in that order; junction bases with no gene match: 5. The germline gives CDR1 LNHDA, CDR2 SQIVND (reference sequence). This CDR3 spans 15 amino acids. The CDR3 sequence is CASSIRGTDYNEQFF. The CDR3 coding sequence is TGTGCCAGTAGTATTAGGGGGACAGACTACAATGAGCAGTTCTTC.

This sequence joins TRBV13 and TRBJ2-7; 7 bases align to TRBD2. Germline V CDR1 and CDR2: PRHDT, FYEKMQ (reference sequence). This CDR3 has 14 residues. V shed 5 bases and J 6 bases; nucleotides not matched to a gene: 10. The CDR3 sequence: CASSQSGIFFEQYF. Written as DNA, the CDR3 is TGTGCCAGCAGCCAGAGCGGGATCTTTTTCGAGCAGTACTTC. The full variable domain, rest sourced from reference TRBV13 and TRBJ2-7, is AAGVIQSPRHLIKEKRETATLKCYPIPRHDTVYWYQQGPGQDPQFLISFYEKMQSDKGSIPDRFSAQQFSDYHSELNMSSLELGDSALYFCASSQSGIFFEQYFGPGTRLTVT.